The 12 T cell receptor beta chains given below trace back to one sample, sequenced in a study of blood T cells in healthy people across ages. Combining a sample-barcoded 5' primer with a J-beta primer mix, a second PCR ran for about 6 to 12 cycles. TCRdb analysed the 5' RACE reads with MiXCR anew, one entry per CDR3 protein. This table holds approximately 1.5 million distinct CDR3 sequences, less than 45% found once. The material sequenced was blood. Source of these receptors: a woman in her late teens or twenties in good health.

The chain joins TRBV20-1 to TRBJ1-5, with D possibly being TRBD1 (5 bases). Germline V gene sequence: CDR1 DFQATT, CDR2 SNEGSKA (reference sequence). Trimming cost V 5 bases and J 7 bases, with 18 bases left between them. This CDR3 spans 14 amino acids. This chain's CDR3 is CSASSQGSGQPQHF. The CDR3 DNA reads TGCAGTGCTTCCTCGCAGGGCTCGGGACAGCCCCAGCATTTT.

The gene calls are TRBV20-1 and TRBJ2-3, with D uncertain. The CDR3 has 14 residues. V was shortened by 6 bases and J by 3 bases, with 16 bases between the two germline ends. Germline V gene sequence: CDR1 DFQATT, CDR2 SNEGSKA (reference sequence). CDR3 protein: CSAPLRTATDTQYF. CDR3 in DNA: TGCAGTGCCCCCCTCAGGACGGCTACAGATACGCAGTATTTT.

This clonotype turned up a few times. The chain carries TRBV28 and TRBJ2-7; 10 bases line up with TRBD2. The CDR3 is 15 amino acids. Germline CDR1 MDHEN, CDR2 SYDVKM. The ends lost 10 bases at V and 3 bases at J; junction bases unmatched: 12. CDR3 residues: CATHPRLAGVYEQYF. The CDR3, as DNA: TGTGCCACCCACCCTCGACTAGCGGGTGTCTACGAGCAGTACTTC.

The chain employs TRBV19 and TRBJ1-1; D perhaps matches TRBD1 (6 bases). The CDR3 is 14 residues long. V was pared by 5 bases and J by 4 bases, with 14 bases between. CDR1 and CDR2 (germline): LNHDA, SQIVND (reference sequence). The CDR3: CASSLSRGSTEAFF. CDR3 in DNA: TGTGCCAGTAGTCTCAGCAGGGGAAGCACTGAAGCTTTCTTT.

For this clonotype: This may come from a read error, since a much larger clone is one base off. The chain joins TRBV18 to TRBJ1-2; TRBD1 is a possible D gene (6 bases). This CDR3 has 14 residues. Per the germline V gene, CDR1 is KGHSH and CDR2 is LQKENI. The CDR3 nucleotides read TGTGCCTGCTCACCCACAGGGAAGAACTATGGCTACACCTTC. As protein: CACSPTGKNYGYTF.

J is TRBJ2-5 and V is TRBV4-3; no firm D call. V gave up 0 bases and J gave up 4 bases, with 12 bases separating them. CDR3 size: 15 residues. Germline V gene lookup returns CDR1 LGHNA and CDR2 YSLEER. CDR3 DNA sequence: TGCGCCAGCAGCCAAGAAGGAGCGACGGGAGAGACCCAGTACTTC. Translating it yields CASSQEGATGETQYF.

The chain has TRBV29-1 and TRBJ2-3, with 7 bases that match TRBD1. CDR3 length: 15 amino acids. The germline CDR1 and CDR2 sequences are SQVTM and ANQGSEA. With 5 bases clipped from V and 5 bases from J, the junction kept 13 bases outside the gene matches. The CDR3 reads CSVKRTGLPGDTQYF. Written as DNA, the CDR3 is TGCAGCGTTAAGAGGACAGGCCTCCCGGGAGATACGCAGTATTTT.

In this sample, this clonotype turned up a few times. CDR3 loop: CASSLADNQETQYF. CDR3 coding DNA: TGCGCCAGCAGCTTGGCGGACAACCAAGAGACCCAGTACTTC. The chain employs TRBV5-1 and TRBJ2-5, with D possibly being TRBD1 (5 bases). This CDR3 region has 14 residues. Germline V gives CDR1 SGHRS, CDR2 YFSETQ. Deletions cut 0 bases from V and 0 bases from J, with 6 bases between.

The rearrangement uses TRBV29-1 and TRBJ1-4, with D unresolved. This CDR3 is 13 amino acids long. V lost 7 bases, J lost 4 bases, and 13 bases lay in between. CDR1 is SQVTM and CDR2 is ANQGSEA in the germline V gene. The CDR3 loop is CSAQTVNNEKLFF. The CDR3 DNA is TGCAGCGCCCAGACCGTAAATAATGAAAAACTGTTTTTT.

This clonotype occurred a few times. As DNA, the CDR3 is TGTGCCAGCAGCGCCCGGTTCGGGGCTCGGGACACTGAAGCTTTCTTT. Residues: CASSARFGARDTEAFF. The chain joins TRBV7-9 to TRBJ1-1; TRBD1 is a possible D gene (5 bases). There are 16 residues in the CDR3. The germline V and J ends were trimmed by 5 bases and 3 bases, with 19 bases remaining between them. Germline V gene sequence: CDR1 SEHNR, CDR2 FQNEAQ (reference sequence).

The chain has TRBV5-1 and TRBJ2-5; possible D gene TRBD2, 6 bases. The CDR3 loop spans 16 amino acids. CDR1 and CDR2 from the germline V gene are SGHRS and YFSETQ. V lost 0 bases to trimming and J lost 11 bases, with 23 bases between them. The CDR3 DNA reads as TGCGCCAGCAGCTTGGTTCGGGACTCCCATCTTCTTGAGCAGTACTTC. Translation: CASSLVRDSHLLEQYF.

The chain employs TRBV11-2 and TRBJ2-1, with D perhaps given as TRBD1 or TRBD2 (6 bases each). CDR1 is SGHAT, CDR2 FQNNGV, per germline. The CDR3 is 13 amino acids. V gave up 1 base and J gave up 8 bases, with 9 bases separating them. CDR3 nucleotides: TGTGCCAGCAGCTTAGTCGGGGGCCATGAGCAGTTCTTC. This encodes CASSLVGGHEQFF.